The entry below describes one T cell receptor beta chain. The antigen remains undetermined. Noted time point: new active TB diagnosis, blood taken before or within 7 days of starting treatment. This record comes from a study of T cells in tuberculosis. Findings and limits, study-wide: Active tuberculosis patients had shorter CDR3-alpha; the beta difference was nonsignificant.

The CDR3 is made up of 12 amino acids. With 7 bases clipped from V and 10 bases from J, the junction kept 7 bases outside the gene matches. Germline-derived CDR1 and CDR2 are SNHLY and FYNNEI. TCRdb's table, derived via immunoSEQ multiplex PCR, lists solely in-frame clones and lacks some. The sample holds 29,000 or so clones, about 91% seen once. This sequence was found in an adult with tuberculosis. The chain links TRBV2 to TRBJ2-1, with 7 bases matching TRBD2. The sample was PBMCs, taken at tuberculosis diagnosis. The CDR3 DNA is TGTGCCAGCACCACCGGGACTAAGGAGCAGTTCTTC. Encoded protein: CASTTGTKEQFF.